A single sample gave rise to the 14 T cell receptor beta chains below, sequenced in a study of CD8 T cells in Susac syndrome. It was with random hexamers that roughly 0.5 to 1 ug RNA was reverse transcribed. TCRdb reprocessed the immunoSEQ multiplex PCR reads via MiXCR and lists one record per CDR3 protein. The data hold about 130,000 distinct CDR3 sequences, with approximately 96% observed a single time. Material: CD4+ T cells from PBMCs. Source of these receptors: a human donor in good health.

In its sample, this clonotype was seen once. The V and J genes are TRBV19 and TRBJ2-7, with TRBD1 matching over 10 bases. J was trimmed by 2 bases and V by 6 bases; bases with no gene match: 7. Germline V gives CDR1 LNHDA, CDR2 SQIVND (reference sequence). The CDR3 has 15 residues. In DNA, the CDR3 is TGTGCCAGTAGCTGGGGACAGGGGATCACCTACGAGCAGTACTTC. Translated, it gives CASSWGQGITYEQYF.

The chain uses TRBV3-1 and TRBJ1-1, with unresolved D. This CDR3 is 15 amino acids long. V was pared by 6 bases and J by 3 bases, with 17 bases between. Per the germline V gene, CDR1 is LGHDT and CDR2 is YNNKEL (reference sequence). The CDR3 DNA sequence: TGTGCCAGCAGGTCTAGACCGGGGATCGACACTGAAGCTTTCTTT. Protein: CASRSRPGIDTEAFF. The variable domain in full, with the rest retrieved from reference TRBV3-1 and TRBJ1-1, is DTAVSQTPKYLVTQMGNDKSIKCEQNLGHDTMYWYKQDSKKFLKIMFSYNNKELIINETVPNRFSPKSPDKAHLNLHINSLELGDSAVYFCASRSRPGIDTEAFFGQGTRLTVV.

CDR3 protein: CASSPGRRTYNEQFF. The CDR3 DNA is TGTGCCAGCAGCCCTGGGCGTAGAACTTACAATGAGCAGTTCTTC. The rearrangement uses TRBV5-4 and TRBJ2-1; D is uncertain. Germline V gene sequence: CDR1 SGHNT, CDR2 YYREEE (reference sequence). Trimming stripped 4 bases from V and 4 bases from J, with 15 bases between. The CDR3 has 15 amino acids.

V is TRBV5-6 and J is TRBJ2-7; D assignment may be TRBD1 or TRBD2 (5 bases each). The ends were cut back, 0 bases at V and 6 bases at J, with 13 bases in the middle. This CDR3 region has 14 residues. Germline assignment: CDR1 SGHDT and CDR2 YYEEEE. The CDR3 region is CASSLGGFAGEQYF. The CDR3 DNA is TGTGCCAGCAGCTTGGGGGGGTTTGCGGGCGAGCAGTACTTC.

The V gene is TRBV18, the J gene TRBJ1-1; weak D call: TRBD1 (5 bases). The CDR3 consists of 16 residues. Trimming pared 0 bases from V and 0 bases from J, leaving 11 bases between. The germline V gene encodes CDR1 KGHSH and CDR2 LQKENI. The CDR3, as DNA: TGTGCCAGCTCACCACCCAGTGGGGCCGTGAACACTGAAGCTTTCTTT. It codes for CASSPPSGAVNTEAFF.

V and J are TRBV6-1 and TRBJ2-1, with 12 positions matching TRBD2. The V gene's germline CDR1 is MNHNS and CDR2 SASEGT. The ends lost 5 bases at V and 9 bases at J; junction bases unmatched: 20. CDR3 size: 19 residues. CDR3 residues: CASSLTPRLSSGRVTEQFF. The DNA for the CDR3 is TGTGCCAGCAGTCTCACCCCTCGACTATCTAGCGGGAGGGTAACTGAGCAGTTCTTC.

The chain uses TRBV7-9 and TRBJ1-2, with a possible D match to TRBD1 (5 bases). This CDR3 region has 14 residues. Trimming left V 0 bases short and J 8 bases short, with 13 bases between. CDR1 SEHNR and CDR2 FQNEAQ come from the germline V gene (reference sequence). Here the CDR3 reads CASSLANRIKGYTF. DNA of the CDR3: TGTGCCAGCAGCTTAGCGAACAGGATAAAGGGCTACACCTTC.

This rearrangement joins TRBV29-1 to TRBJ2-1; 13 nucleotides match TRBD2. Germline-derived CDR1 and CDR2 are SQVTM and ANQGSEA. The CDR3 is 13 amino acids. V gave up 5 bases and J gave up 8 bases; unmatched junction bases: 3. CDR3 DNA sequence: TGCAGCGTTTCAGGACTAGCGGGAGATGAGCAGTTCTTC. This gives the protein CSVSGLAGDEQFF.

This rearrangement joins TRBV6-2 or TRBV6-3 to TRBJ2-7, with D possibly being TRBD1 or TRBD2 (7 bases each). CDR1 is MNHEY, CDR2 SVGEGT, per germline. This CDR3 contains 15 residues. Trimming took 6 bases from V and 0 from J, leaving 15 bases between them. The CDR3 DNA is TGTGCCAGCAGCCACGGGGGGACAGACTCCTACGAGCAGTACTTC. The encoded protein is CASSHGGTDSYEQYF.

V and J are TRBV14 and TRBJ2-2; D unresolved. The germline V and J ends were trimmed by 4 bases and 0 bases, with 15 bases remaining between them. Germline V gives CDR1 SGHDN, CDR2 FVKESK. The CDR3 has 17 residues. The DNA of the CDR3 is TGTGCCAGCAGCCGAAGCCTAGGGCCTGCGAACACCGGGGAGCTGTTTTTT. It codes for CASSRSLGPANTGELFF.

The rearrangement joins TRBV14 to TRBJ2-5; possible D gene TRBD2, 6 bases. V lost 6 bases to trimming and J lost 1 base, with 18 bases between them. Per the germline V gene, CDR1 is SGHDN and CDR2 is FVKESK. The CDR3 runs to 16 residues. The CDR3 region is CASSPTVAVFQETQYF. Written as DNA, the CDR3 is TGTGCCAGCAGTCCAACGGTAGCGGTTTTCCAAGAGACCCAGTACTTC. The full variable domain, with the rest looked up from reference TRBV14 and TRBJ2-5, is EAGVTQFPSHSVIEKGQTVTLRCDPISGHDNLYWYRRVMGKEIKFLLHFVKESKQDESGMPNNRFLAERTGGTYSTLKVQPAELEDSGVYFCASSPTVAVFQETQYFGPGTRLLVL.

The chain carries TRBV18 and TRBJ1-1; D is unresolved. Germline V CDR1 and CDR2: KGHSH, LQKENI. The CDR3 loop spans 14 amino acids. V lost 3 bases, J lost 7 bases, and 15 bases lay in between. This chain's CDR3 is CASSPGVQRDEAFF. The CDR3, as DNA: TGTGCCAGCTCACCTGGGGTTCAGCGGGATGAAGCTTTCTTT.

This rearrangement joins TRBV30 to TRBJ2-7, with a possible D match to TRBD2 (5 bases). The CDR3 totals 13 residues. The ends were cut back, 2 bases at V and 0 bases at J, with 8 bases in the middle. Germline-derived CDR1 and CDR2 are GTSNPN and SVGIG (reference sequence). The CDR3 bases are TGTGCCTGGAGTAGAGGACTCTCCTACGAGCAGTACTTC. This sequence encodes CAWSRGLSYEQYF.

Only one count was recorded for this clonotype. The gene calls are TRBV7-9 and TRBJ1-2; D is undetermined. Per the germline V gene, CDR1 is SEHNR and CDR2 is FQNEAQ (reference sequence). CDR3 length: 14 amino acids. Trimming took 2 bases from V and 3 from J, leaving 10 bases between them. This chain's CDR3 is CASSLSTPHYGYTF. The CDR3 coding sequence is TGTGCCAGCAGCTTATCAACACCTCACTATGGCTACACCTTC.